One T cell receptor (beta chain) is described in this entry. Its specificity is not known. This specimen belongs to a study of healthy donors' naive CD4 and CD8 T cells. Overall study context: A new alpha primer set targeted every functional IMGT alpha variant.

General study findings and limits: CDR3 charge plus V and J genes appeared to account for approximately 12% of CD4/CD8 variance.

The CDR3 runs 13 residues. In germline, CDR1 is GTSNPN, CDR2 SVGIG (reference sequence). The V end lost 0 bases, the J end lost 7 bases, and 10 bases lay between the germline ends. TCR libraries were built from 450 to 650 ng of total RNA by linear amplification. Per the authors' pipeline: Sequencing covered about 80,000 rearranged alpha-chain transcripts across four or five healthy donors. MiXCR, applied by TCRdb to the reads, yields one record per CDR3 protein. The V and J calls here are based on TCRdb, not the publication. The top ten hold less than 2.5% of the sample, which has around 180,000 distinct CDR3 sequences, 65% to 80% seen once.

The TCR was taken from a pool of human donors in good health; the sample pools cells from several healthy donors. This chain joins TRBV30 and TRBJ1-5; D not resolved. Sample: naive CD4+ and CD8+ T cells sorted from blood, pooled from several donors. The DNA for the CDR3 is TGTGCCTGGAGTGTAGGGAGTGGGCAGCCCCAGCATTTT. Translation: CAWSVGSGQPQHF.